This record covers a single T cell receptor beta chain. The antigen is unknown. TCRdb processed the reads anew with MiXCR; each CDR3 protein has one entry. The sample records around 570,000 distinct CDR3 sequences, over 35% being singletons. The sample originates from a study of T cell repertoires in cytomegalovirus infection. Study in general: In the study, CMV epitopes included recently identified HLA-C-restricted and well-studied HLA-B-restricted ones. Study-level findings and limits: Dominating the ex vivo response were HLA-C-restricted CMV-specific TCR beta clonotypes. CMV carriers having the relevant HLA were flagged by cumulative public TCR beta family frequency.

The CDR3 covers 19 residues. The germline CDR1 and CDR2 sequences are SGHAT and FQNNGV. Unmatched junction bases numbered 16, after V lost 5 bases and J lost 0 bases. The sequence was collected from a human donor in good health (CMV status not recorded). Some clones in this sample may be carry-over from other donors' samples. The starting material was cultured PBMCs, obtained from culture after CMV antigen stimulation. The chain uses TRBV11-2 and TRBJ2-4, with 7 bases identical to TRBD2. CDR3 in amino acids: CASSPGRFGGYLAKNIQYF. The CDR3 DNA reads as TGTGCCAGCAGCCCAGGGCGCTTCGGGGGGTATCTAGCCAAAAACATTCAGTACTTC.